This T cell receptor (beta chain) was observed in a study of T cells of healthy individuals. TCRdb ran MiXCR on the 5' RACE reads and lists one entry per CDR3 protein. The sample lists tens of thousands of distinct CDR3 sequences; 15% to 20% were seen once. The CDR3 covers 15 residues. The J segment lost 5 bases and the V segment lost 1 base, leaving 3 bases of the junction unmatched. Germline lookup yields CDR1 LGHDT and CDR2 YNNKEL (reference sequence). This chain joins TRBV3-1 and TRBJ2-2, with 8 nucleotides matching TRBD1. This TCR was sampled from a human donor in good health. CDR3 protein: CASSQAWTGTGELFF. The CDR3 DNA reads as TGTGCCAGCAGCCAAGCTTGGACAGGGACCGGGGAGCTGTTTTTT.